The present entry profiles one TCR beta chain with its context. What this receptor recognizes is not known. The input lacks base qualities; no much larger clone sits a single base away. Including cysteine and phenylalanine, the CDR3 has 12 amino acids. Only the CDR3 part of the read is kept: 36 bases, read in frame from the first base. A distance of 14 bases separates the germline ends of V and J, which lose 7 bases and 8 bases respectively. The treatment or condition label of this sample denotes: allogeneic hematopoietic cell transplantation with graft depleted of TCRalphabeta T cells and CD19 B cells. TCRalphabeta/CD19-depleted allogeneic hematopoietic cell grafts were given to the transplant recipients, all of whom were children. The sample comes from a study of T-cell reconstitution after alpha-beta-depleted transplantation in children (dated by TCRdb to the mid-2010s). Describing the broader study: Using TCR repertoire profiling, the study quantitatively followed how T-cell immune reconstitution unfolded in children after TCRalphabeta/CD19-depleted allogeneic hematopoietic cell transplantation. Findings and caveats that apply to the study as a whole: In some patients, the high TCRbeta diversity seen at day 60 was put down to recipient T cells and intrathymic progenitors that had survived conditioning. The apparently early alphabetaT-cell count recovery about two months after transplant was reportedly dependent on only several hundred rapidly expanded clones derived from non-depleted graft cells. Hyperexpanded clone frequencies declined over subsequent months; after one year, T-cell counts and TCRbeta diversity were mostly attributed to newly produced T cells.

Libraries were made using PCR. The sequencer listed for this sample is Illumina HiSeq 2500. To normalize quantification of the TCRbeta repertoire, the TCR libraries were built with molecular barcoding that relied on unique molecular identifiers. TCRdb passed the public sequencing reads through fastp at Q25 and MiXCR, retaining productive beta sequences. Identical CDR3 proteins give one entry, which carries the most common genes and DNA. Counted in this sample were 300,000 or so distinct CDR3 sequences; over 20% of them appeared once. In total, the top ten clones hold around 9.9% of the sample. The source was PBMCs, mostly from graft donor cells, collected 180 days after TCRalphabeta/CD19-depleted stem cell transplant. The clonotype comes from a male patient under 18 who had a stem cell transplant for acute lymphoblastic leukemia, so the T cells may come from the graft donor. The chain employs TRBV12-3 or TRBV12-4 and TRBJ1-2; a tentative D call is TRBD1 (6 bases match). The CDR3 reads CASTFGGRGYTF. The sequenced DNA: TGTGCCAGCACTTTTGGGGGCAGGGGCTACACCTTC.